The T cell receptor beta chain described here comes from a study of T cell changes during pregnancy in multiple sclerosis. TCRdb's copy holds only in-frame clones and misses some; the assay was immunoSEQ multiplex PCR. The data show 55,000 to 95,000 clones, with 90% to 95% seen just once and approximately 2.1% held by the top ten. V shed 0 bases and J shed 6 bases, with 14 bases lying between them. This CDR3 contains 15 residues. Germline assignment: CDR1 MNHEY and CDR2 SVGAGI. This receptor was identified in a female donor in good health, enrolled as a control in a pregnancy study. Sequenced material: peripheral blood, taken in the second trimester of pregnancy. The rearrangement links TRBV6-5 to TRBJ1-1; D is unresolved. The CDR3 nucleotides read TGTGCCAGCAGTTACTCGGAGGGTAGGAGGTCTGAAGCTTTCTTT. Protein sequence: CASSYSEGRRSEAFF.